Each of the 20 T cell receptor beta chains below was sequenced from the same sample in a study of T cell responses to AZD1222 COVID-19 vaccine. The data were produced by immunoSEQ multiplex PCR, yet TCRdb's version contains in-frame clones alone and is incomplete. The sample has 150,000 or so clones; roughly 80% are singletons. The specimen was peripheral blood, collected on day 0 of MenACWY control vaccination. These TCRs come from an adult in good health.

The chain carries TRBV19 and TRBJ1-1; 7 nucleotides match TRBD1. In germline, CDR1 is LNHDA, CDR2 SQIVND (reference sequence). The CDR3 totals 14 residues. Trimming removed 5 bases from V and 4 bases from J; junction bases left unmatched: 7. The CDR3 sequence: CASSYTGAATEAFF. DNA for the CDR3: TGTGCCAGTAGTTATACAGGGGCTGCCACTGAAGCTTTCTTT.

V usage is TRBV24-1 and J usage is TRBJ1-2, with D possibly TRBD1 on 6 matching bases. Trimming shortened V by 4 bases and J by 7 bases, and 18 bases separated the two germline ends. Germline V gene lookup returns CDR1 KGHDR and CDR2 SFDVKD. The CDR3 extends over 15 amino acids. For the CDR3, the DNA is TGTGCCACCAGTGACCACGCCACAGGGTCCCCTGGCTACACCTTC. Its protein product is CATSDHATGSPGYTF.

The chain joins TRBV5-1 to TRBJ1-1; D is unclear. The CDR3 is 12 residues long. V shed 7 bases and J shed 4 bases, with 11 bases lying between them. Per the germline V gene, CDR1 is SGHRS and CDR2 is YFSETQ. CDR3 sequence reads: CASSGPGTEAFF. CDR3 coding DNA: TGCGCCAGCTCCGGGCCGGGCACTGAAGCTTTCTTT.

Written as DNA, the CDR3 is TGTGCTAGTGGAGAAAGCGGGGGGGTAGCCAAAAACATTCAGTACTTC. Translated: CASGESGGVAKNIQYF. V usage is TRBV12-5 and J usage is TRBJ2-4, with 10 positions matching TRBD2. The CDR3 covers 16 residues. The ends lost 6 bases at V and 0 bases at J; junction bases unmatched: 5. Germline assignment: CDR1 LGHNT and CDR2 FRNRAP.

This clone was seen just once. J is TRBJ1-2 and V is TRBV2, with D uncertain. The CDR3 is made up of 13 amino acids. Germline loops: CDR1 SNHLY, CDR2 FYNNEI. Trimming stripped 4 bases from V and 4 bases from J, with 10 bases between. CDR3 nucleotide sequence: TGTGCCAGCAGTGTAGATAGGATCTATGGCTACACCTTC. It specifies CASSVDRIYGYTF. Full variable domain (remainder filled in from reference TRBV2 and TRBJ1-2): EPEVTQTPSHQVTQMGQEVILRCVPISNHLYFYWYRQILGQKVEFLVSFYNNEISEKSEIFDDQFSVERPDGSNFTLKIRSTKLEDSAMYFCASSVDRIYGYTFGSGTRLTVV.

The chain recombines TRBV6-1 with TRBJ2-1, with TRBD2 identical over 7 bases. Germline loops: CDR1 MNHNS, CDR2 SASEGT. Trimming removed 2 bases from V and 0 bases from J; junction bases left unmatched: 7. The CDR3 sequence is 17 residues long. CDR3 DNA sequence: TGTGCCAGCAGTGAAAATGTGGGGGGGAGCTCCTACAATGAGCAGTTCTTC. The encoded protein is CASSENVGGSSYNEQFF.

This clone was detected only once. This sequence joins TRBV30 and TRBJ1-5; D not certain. V gave up 5 bases and J gave up 0 bases, with 11 bases separating them. This CDR3 spans 14 amino acids. Germline-derived CDR1 and CDR2 are GTSNPN and SVGIG (reference sequence). CDR3 loop: CAWGTGYSNQPQHF. The CDR3 region has the DNA TGTGCCTGGGGTACGGGATATAGCAATCAGCCCCAGCATTTT.

The chain combines TRBV6-1 with TRBJ1-5; tentative D call: TRBD1 (5 bases). Between the trimmed V and J ends, which lost 2 bases and 0 bases, there was a span of 11 bases. The CDR3 has 16 amino acids. CDR1 MNHNS and CDR2 SASEGT come from the germline V gene. The CDR3 is CASSERTTHSNQPQHF. The CDR3 DNA follows: TGTGCCAGCAGTGAAAGGACAACCCATAGCAATCAGCCCCAGCATTTT.

The genes are TRBV28 and TRBJ2-7; tentatively, D is TRBD1 (6 bases). Trimming removed 8 bases from V and 6 bases from J, with 17 bases in between. Germline values: CDR1 MDHEN, CDR2 SYDVKM. This CDR3 comprises 13 residues. The CDR3 sequence is CASGNRVPLEQYF. Written as DNA, the CDR3 is TGTGCCAGCGGGAACAGGGTGCCCCTCGAGCAGTACTTC.

V usage is TRBV6-5 and J usage is TRBJ1-2; D uncertain. CDR1 and CDR2 from the germline V gene are MNHEY and SVGAGI. The V and J ends lost 2 bases and 4 bases respectively, with 11 bases between them. This CDR3 is built from 14 residues. CDR3 residues: CASSYGQASYGYTF. In DNA form, the CDR3 reads TGTGCCAGCAGTTACGGGCAGGCTAGCTATGGCTACACCTTC.

V and J are TRBV2 and TRBJ2-7; D is unclear. CDR3 length equals 12 residues. Trimming left V 2 bases short and J 4 bases short, with 6 bases between. Germline loops: CDR1 SNHLY, CDR2 FYNNEI. CDR3 loop: CASSERGYEQYV. The CDR3, as DNA: TGTGCCAGCAGTGAACGAGGATACGAGCAGTACGTC.

The rearrangement links TRBV15 to TRBJ2-1; 12 bases are a match to TRBD1. From germline, CDR1 is LNHNV and CDR2 YYDKDF (reference sequence). The length of the CDR3 is 17 residues. With 2 bases clipped from V and 7 bases from J, the junction kept 9 bases outside the gene matches. The CDR3 sequence is CATSRTPGQGALNEQFF. The CDR3 coding sequence is TGTGCCACCAGCAGAACCCCGGGACAGGGGGCTTTGAATGAGCAGTTCTTC.

This clone was recorded only once. The chain employs TRBV29-1 and TRBJ2-1; 9 positions match TRBD1. Germline V gives CDR1 SQVTM, CDR2 ANQGSEA. Trimming at V came to 6 bases and at J to 6 bases, leaving 9 bases not matched to a gene. CDR3 length equals 14 residues. The CDR3, as DNA: TGCAGCGTGAAACCGGGACAGGGTACCAATGAGCAGTTCTTC. Amino acid sequence: CSVKPGQGTNEQFF.

This rearrangement joins TRBV27 to TRBJ2-5; the D gene is possibly TRBD1 (6 bases). From germline, CDR1 is MNHEY and CDR2 SMNVEV (reference sequence). This CDR3 spans 14 amino acids. Trimming took 2 bases from V and 5 from J, leaving 12 bases between them. CDR3 amino acids: CASSLLGGGETQYF. The CDR3 bases are TGTGCCAGCAGTTTACTCGGTGGGGGCGAGACCCAGTACTTC.

The CDR3 bases are TGTGCCAGCTCACCAGGTTCGGATTCGTCCGAAAAACTGTTTTTT. It specifies CASSPGSDSSEKLFF. This sequence joins TRBV18 and TRBJ1-4, with D unclear. Germline CDR1 reads KGHSH; CDR2 reads LQKENI. V lost 2 bases and J lost 8, with 15 bases in between. The CDR3 runs 15 residues.

The rearrangement uses TRBV7-6 and TRBJ1-5, with a tentative D call TRBD1 (6 bases). The ends were cut back, 2 bases at V and 6 bases at J, with 17 bases in the middle. Germline V gene data show CDR1 as SGHVS and CDR2 as FNYEAQ. The length of the CDR3 is 16 residues. The CDR3 sequence is CASSLSPGALGQPQHF. DNA of the CDR3: TGTGCCAGCAGCTTATCCCCAGGGGCGTTAGGTCAGCCCCAGCATTTT.

The chain carries TRBV2 and TRBJ2-5; no definite D call. Germline V gives CDR1 SNHLY, CDR2 FYNNEI. Trimming pared 4 bases from V and 5 bases from J, leaving 5 bases between. There are 11 residues in the CDR3. CDR3 protein: CASSVGETQYF. The DNA for the CDR3 is TGTGCCAGCAGTGTCGGGGAGACCCAGTACTTC.

This chain connects TRBV6-5 to TRBJ1-3; 7 bases match TRBD1. V shed 0 bases and J 8 bases; nucleotides not matched to a gene: 7. This CDR3 region has 15 residues. Germline CDR1 is MNHEY and CDR2 is SVGAGI. As DNA, the CDR3 is TGTGCCAGCAGTTACTCGCGACAGGGCGACTACACCATATATTTT. It codes for CASSYSRQGDYTIYF.

The chain carries TRBV12-3 or TRBV12-4 and TRBJ1-2; 7 nucleotides align to TRBD1. With 6 bases clipped from V and 2 bases from J, the junction kept 3 bases outside the gene matches. The CDR3 sequence is 13 residues long. The CDR3 region is CASRKTGNYGYTF. The DNA of the CDR3 is TGTGCCAGCAGGAAGACAGGGAACTATGGCTACACCTTC.

The V and J genes are TRBV9 and TRBJ2-6, with TRBD2 matching 9 bases. The germline V gene encodes CDR1 SGDLS and CDR2 YYNGEE. The CDR3 has 18 residues. With V trimmed by 3 bases and J by 4 bases, 11 bases remained unmatched. The CDR3: CASSGGGALLGGANVLTF. In nucleotides, the CDR3 is TGTGCCAGCAGCGGCGGGGGGGCACTGCTCGGAGGGGCCAACGTCCTGACTTTC.